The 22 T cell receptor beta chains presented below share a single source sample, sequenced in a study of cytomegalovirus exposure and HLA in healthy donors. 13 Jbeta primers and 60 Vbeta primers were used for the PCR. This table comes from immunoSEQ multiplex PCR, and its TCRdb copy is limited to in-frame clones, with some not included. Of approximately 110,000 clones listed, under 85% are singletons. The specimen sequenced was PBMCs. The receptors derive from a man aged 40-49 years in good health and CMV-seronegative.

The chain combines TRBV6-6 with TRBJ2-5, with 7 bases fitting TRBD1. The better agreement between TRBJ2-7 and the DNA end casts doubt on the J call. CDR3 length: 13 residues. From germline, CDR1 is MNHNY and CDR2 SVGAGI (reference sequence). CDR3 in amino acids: CASNIDRVREQYF. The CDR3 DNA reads TGTGCCAGCAACATAGACAGGGTCCGCGAGCAGTACTTC.

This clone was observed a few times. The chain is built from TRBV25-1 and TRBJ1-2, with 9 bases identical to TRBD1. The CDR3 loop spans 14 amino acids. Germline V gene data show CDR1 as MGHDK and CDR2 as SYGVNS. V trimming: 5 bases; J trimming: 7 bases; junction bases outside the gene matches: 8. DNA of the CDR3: TGTGCCAGCAGTCAGGACAGGGGAGTCGGTGGCTACACCTTC. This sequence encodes CASSQDRGVGGYTF.

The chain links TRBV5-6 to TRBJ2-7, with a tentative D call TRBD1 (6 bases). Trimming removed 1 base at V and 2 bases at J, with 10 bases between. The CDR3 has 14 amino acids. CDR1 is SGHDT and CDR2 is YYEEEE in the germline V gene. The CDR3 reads CASSLIQGPYEQYF. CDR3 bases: TGTGCCAGCAGCTTGATACAGGGCCCCTACGAGCAGTACTTC.

In DNA form, the CDR3 reads TGTGCCAGCAGCCAAGGGGCAGGGGAGTGGTATGGCTACACCTTC. Its translation is CASSQGAGEWYGYTF. The chain has TRBV4-2 and TRBJ1-2, with D tentatively TRBD1 (6 bases). This CDR3 spans 15 amino acids. Germline V gives CDR1 LGHNA, CDR2 YNFKEQ. V was cut by 1 base and J by 5 bases, with 14 bases left in between.

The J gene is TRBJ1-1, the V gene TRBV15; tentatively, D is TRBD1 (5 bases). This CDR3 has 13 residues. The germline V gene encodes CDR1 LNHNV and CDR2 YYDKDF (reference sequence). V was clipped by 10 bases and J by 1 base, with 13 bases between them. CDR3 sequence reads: CAIGGASNTEAFF. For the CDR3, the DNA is TGTGCCATCGGAGGGGCCTCGAACACTGAAGCTTTCTTT.

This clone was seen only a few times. This chain's CDR3 is CASSSPDNEQFF. CDR3 in DNA: TGTGCCAGCAGCTCCCCCGACAATGAGCAGTTCTTC. This chain joins TRBV7-9 and TRBJ2-1, with D unclear. Germline-derived CDR1 and CDR2 are SEHNR and FQNEAQ (reference sequence). The CDR3 consists of 12 residues. V was pared by 4 bases and J by 5 bases, with 6 bases between. Full variable domain (missing parts from reference TRBV7-9 and TRBJ2-1): DTGVSQNPRHKITKRGQNVTFRCDPISEHNRLYWYRQTLGQGPEFLTYFQNEAQLEKSRLLSDRFSAERPKGSFSTLEIQRTEQGDSAMYLCASSSPDNEQFFGPGTRLTVL.

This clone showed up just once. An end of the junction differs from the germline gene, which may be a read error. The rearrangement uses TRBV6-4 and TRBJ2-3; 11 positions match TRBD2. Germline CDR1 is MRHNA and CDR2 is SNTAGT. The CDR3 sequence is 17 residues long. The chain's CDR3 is CASSDEPLAGGTDTQYF. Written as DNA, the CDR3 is TGTGCCAGCAGTGACGAGCCTCTAGCGGGAGGCACGGATACGCAGTATTTT.

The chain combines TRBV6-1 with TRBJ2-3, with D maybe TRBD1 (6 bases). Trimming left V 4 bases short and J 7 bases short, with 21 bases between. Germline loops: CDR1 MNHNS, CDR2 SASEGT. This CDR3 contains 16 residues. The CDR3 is CASSGVDRIAMNTQYF. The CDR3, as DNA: TGTGCCAGCAGTGGTGTAGACAGGATCGCCATGAATACGCAGTATTTT.

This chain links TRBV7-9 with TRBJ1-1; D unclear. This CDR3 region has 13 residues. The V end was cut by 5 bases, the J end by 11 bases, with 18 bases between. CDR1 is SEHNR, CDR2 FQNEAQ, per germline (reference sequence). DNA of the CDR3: TGTGCCAGCAGCGTCAGTCCGGATCTGAGGGCTTTCTTT. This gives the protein CASSVSPDLRAFF.

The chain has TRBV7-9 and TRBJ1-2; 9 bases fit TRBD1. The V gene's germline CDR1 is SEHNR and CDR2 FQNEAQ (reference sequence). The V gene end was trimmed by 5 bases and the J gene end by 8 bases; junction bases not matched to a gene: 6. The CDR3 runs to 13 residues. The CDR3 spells CASSARDREGYTF. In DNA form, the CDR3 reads TGTGCCAGCAGCGCTCGGGACAGGGAGGGCTACACCTTC.

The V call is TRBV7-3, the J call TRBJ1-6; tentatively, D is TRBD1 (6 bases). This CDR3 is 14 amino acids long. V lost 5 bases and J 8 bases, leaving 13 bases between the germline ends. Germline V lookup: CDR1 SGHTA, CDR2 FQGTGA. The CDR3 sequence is CASSVTGLDSPLHF. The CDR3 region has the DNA TGTGCCAGCAGCGTGACAGGTCTTGATTCACCCCTCCACTTT. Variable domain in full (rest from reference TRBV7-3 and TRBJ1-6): GAGVSQTPSNKVTEKGKYVELRCDPISGHTALYWYRQSLGQGPEFLIYFQGTGAADDSGLPNDRFFAVRPEGSVSTLKIQRTERGDSAVYLCASSVTGLDSPLHFGNGTRLTVT.

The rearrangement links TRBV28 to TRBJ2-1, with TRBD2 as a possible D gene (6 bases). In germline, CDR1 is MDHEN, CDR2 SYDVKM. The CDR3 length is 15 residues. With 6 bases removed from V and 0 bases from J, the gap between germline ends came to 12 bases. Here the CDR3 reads CASRRGGGSYNEQFF. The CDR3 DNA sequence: TGTGCCAGCAGGCGGGGAGGTGGCTCCTACAATGAGCAGTTCTTC.

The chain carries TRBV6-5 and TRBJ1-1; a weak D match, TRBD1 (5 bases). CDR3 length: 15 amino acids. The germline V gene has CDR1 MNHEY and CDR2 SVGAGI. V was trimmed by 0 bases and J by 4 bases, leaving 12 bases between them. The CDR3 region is CASSYSAGRSTEAFF. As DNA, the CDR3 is TGTGCCAGCAGTTACTCGGCGGGGCGGAGCACTGAAGCTTTCTTT.

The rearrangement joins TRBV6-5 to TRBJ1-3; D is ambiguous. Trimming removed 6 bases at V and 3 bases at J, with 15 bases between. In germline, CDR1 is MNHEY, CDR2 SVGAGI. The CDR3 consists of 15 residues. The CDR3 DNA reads TGTGCCAGCAGCTTTGGAGGCCTTTATGGAAACACCATATATTTT. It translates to CASSFGGLYGNTIYF.

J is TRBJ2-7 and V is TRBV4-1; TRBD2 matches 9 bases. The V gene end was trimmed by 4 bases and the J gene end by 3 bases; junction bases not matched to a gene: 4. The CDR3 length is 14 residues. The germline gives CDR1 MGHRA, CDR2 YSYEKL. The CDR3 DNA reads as TGCGCCAGCAGCCCTACGACTAGCGGCTACGAGCAGTACTTC. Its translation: CASSPTTSGYEQYF.

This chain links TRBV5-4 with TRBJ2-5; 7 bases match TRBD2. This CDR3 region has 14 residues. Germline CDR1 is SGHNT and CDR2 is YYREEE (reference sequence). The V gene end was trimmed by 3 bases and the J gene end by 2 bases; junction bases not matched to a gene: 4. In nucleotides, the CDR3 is TGTGCCAGCAGCTGGAGCGGGAATCAAGAGACCCAGTACTTC. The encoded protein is CASSWSGNQETQYF.

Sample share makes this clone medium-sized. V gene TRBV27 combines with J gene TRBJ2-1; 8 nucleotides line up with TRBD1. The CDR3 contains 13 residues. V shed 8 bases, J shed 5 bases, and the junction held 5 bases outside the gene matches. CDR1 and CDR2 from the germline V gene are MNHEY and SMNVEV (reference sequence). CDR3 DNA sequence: TGTGCCAGCGGTAGACAGGGGCACAATGAGCAGTTCTTC. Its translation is CASGRQGHNEQFF.

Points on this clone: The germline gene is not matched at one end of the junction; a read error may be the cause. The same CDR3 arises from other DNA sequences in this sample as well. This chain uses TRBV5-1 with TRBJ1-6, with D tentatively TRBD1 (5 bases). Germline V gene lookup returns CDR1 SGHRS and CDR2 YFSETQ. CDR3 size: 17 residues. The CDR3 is CASSAGLLLSYNSPLHF. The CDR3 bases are TGCGCCAGCAGCGCGGGACTCTTGCTCTCCTATAATTCCCCCCTCCACTTT.

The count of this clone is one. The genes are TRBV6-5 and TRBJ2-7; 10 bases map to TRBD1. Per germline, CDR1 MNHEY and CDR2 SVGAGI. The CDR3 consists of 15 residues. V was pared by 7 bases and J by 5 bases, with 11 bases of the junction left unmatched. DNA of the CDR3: TGTGCCAGCAAAGGGCTAGGGACAGGGGCCCACGAGCAGTACTTC. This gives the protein CASKGLGTGAHEQYF.

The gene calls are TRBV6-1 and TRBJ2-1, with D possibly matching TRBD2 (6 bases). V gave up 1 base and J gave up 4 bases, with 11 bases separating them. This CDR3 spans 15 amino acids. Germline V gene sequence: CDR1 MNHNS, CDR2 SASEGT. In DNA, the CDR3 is TGTGCCAGCAGTGAAGGGTTAGCGGTGTACAATGAGCAGTTCTTC. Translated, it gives CASSEGLAVYNEQFF.

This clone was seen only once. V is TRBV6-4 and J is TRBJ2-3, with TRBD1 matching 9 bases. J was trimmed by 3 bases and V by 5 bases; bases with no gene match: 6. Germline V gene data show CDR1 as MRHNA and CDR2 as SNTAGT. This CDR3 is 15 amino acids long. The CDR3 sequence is CASSPGTGSTDTQYF. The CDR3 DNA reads TGTGCCAGCAGTCCCGGGACAGGGTCAACAGATACGCAGTATTTT.

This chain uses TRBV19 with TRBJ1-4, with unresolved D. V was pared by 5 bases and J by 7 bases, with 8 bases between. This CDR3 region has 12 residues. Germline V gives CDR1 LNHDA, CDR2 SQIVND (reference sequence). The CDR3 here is CASSPGIEKLFF. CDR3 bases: TGTGCCAGTAGTCCGGGTATTGAAAAACTGTTTTTT.